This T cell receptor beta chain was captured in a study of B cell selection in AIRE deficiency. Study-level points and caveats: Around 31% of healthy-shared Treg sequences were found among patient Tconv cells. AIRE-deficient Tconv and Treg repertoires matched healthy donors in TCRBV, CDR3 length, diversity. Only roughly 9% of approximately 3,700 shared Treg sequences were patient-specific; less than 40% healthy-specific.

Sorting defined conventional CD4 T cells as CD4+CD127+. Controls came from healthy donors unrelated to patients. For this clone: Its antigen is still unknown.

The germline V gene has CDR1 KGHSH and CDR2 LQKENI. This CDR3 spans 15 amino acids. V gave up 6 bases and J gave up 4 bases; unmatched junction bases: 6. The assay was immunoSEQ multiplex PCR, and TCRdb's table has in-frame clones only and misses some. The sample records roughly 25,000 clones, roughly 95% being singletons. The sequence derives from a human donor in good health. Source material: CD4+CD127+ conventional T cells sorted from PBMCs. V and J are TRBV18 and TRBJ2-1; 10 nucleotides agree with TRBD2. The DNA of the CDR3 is TGTGCCAGCTCTCAACTAGCGGGAAGGTACAATGAGCAGTTCTTC. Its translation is CASSQLAGRYNEQFF.